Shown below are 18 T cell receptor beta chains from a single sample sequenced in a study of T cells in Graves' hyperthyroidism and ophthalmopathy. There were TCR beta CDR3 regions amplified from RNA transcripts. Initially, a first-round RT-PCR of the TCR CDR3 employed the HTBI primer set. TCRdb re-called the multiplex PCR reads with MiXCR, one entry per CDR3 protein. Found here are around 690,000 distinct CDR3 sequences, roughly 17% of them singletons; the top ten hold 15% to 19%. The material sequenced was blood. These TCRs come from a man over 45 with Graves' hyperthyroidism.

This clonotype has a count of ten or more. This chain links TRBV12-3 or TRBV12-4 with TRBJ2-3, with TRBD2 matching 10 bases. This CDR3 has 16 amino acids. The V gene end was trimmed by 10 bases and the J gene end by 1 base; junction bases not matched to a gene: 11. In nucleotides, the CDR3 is TGTGCCACCATAAGCCTAGCGGGAGTACGCACAGATACGCAGTATTTT. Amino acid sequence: CATISLAGVRTDTQYF.

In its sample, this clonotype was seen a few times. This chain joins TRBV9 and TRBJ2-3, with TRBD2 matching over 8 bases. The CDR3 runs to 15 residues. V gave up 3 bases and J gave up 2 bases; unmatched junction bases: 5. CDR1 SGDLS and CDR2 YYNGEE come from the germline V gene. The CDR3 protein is CASSAGLVHTDTQYF. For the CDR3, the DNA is TGTGCCAGCAGCGCGGGACTAGTTCACACAGATACGCAGTATTTT.

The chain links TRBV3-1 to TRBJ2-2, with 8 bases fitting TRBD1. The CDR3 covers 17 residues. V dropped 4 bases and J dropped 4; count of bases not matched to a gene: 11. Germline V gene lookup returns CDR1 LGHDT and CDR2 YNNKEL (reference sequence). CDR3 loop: CASSPYGRGLGTGELFF. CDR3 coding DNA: TGTGCCAGCAGCCCATACGGCAGGGGGCTGGGCACCGGGGAGCTGTTTTTT.

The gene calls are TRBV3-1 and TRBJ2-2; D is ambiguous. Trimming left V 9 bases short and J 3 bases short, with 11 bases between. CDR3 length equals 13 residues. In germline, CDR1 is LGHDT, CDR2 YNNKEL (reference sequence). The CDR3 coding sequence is TGTGCCAGGATATCAGGCTACACCGGGGAGCTGTTTTTT. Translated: CARISGYTGELFF.

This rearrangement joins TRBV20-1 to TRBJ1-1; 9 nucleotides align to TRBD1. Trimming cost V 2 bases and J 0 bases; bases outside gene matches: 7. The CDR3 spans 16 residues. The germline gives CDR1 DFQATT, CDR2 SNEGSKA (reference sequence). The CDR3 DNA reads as TGCAGTGCTAGAACCAGGACAGGGGATATGAACACTGAAGCTTTCTTT. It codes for CSARTRTGDMNTEAFF.

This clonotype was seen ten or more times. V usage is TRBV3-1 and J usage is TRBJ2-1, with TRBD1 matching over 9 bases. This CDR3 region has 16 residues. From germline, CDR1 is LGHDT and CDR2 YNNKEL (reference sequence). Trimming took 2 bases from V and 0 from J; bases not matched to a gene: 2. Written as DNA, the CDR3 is TGTGCCAGCAGCCAATCGACAGGGGGCTCCTACAATGAGCAGTTCTTC. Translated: CASSQSTGGSYNEQFF.

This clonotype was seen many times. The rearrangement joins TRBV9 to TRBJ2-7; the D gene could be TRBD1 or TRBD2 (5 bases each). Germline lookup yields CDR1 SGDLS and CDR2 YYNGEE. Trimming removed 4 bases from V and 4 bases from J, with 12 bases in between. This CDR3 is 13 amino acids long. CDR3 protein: CASSSFEGYEQYF. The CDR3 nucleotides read TGTGCCAGCAGCTCCTTCGAGGGGTACGAGCAGTACTTC.

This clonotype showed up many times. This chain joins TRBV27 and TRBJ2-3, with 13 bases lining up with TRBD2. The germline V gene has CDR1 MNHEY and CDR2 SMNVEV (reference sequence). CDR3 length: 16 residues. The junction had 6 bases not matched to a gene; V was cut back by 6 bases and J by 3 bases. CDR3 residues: CASRTGTSGTTDTQYF. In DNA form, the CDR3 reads TGTGCCAGCAGAACCGGGACTAGCGGGACTACAGATACGCAGTATTTT.

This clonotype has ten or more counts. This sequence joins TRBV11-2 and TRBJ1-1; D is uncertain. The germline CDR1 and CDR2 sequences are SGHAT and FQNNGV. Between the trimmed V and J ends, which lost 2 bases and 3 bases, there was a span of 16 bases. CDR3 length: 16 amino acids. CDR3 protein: CASSLWAGPGDTEAFF. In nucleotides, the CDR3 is TGTGCCAGCAGCTTATGGGCAGGTCCGGGTGACACTGAAGCTTTCTTT.

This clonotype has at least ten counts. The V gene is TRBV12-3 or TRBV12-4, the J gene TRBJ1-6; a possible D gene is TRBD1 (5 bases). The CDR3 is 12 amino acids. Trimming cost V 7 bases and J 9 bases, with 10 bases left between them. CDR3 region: CASTPGGSPLHF. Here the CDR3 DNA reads TGTGCCAGCACTCCCGGGGGTTCACCCCTCCACTTT.

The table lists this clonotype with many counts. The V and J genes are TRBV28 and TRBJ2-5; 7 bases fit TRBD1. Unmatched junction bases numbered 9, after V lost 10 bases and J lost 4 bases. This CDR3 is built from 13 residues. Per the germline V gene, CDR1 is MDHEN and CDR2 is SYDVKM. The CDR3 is CATNRGGVETQYF. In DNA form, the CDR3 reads TGTGCCACCAACAGGGGCGGAGTAGAGACCCAGTACTTC.

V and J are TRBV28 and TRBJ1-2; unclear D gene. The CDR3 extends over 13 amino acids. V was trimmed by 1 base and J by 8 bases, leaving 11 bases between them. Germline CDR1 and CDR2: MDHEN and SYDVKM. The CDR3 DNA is TGTGCCAGCAGTTTATCGGCGGTCGTGGGCTACACCTTC. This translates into CASSLSAVVGYTF.

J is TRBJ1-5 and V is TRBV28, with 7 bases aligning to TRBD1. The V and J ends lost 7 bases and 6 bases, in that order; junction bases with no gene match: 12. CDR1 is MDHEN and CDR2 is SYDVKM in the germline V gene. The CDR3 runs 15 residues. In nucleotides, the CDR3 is TGTGCCAGCACCCCAAGGACAGGCTGGGGTCAGCCCCAGCATTTT. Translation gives CASTPRTGWGQPQHF.

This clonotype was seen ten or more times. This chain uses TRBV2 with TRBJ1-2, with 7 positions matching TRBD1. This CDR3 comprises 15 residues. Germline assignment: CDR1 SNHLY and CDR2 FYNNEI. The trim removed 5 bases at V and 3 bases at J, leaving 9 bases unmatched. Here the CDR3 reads CASSLTRGRDYGYTF. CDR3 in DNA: TGTGCCAGCAGTTTGACTAGGGGGCGCGACTATGGCTACACCTTC.

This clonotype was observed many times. CDR3 sequence (DNA): TGTGCCAGCAGTCCGGGACTAGAATACGAGCAGTACTTC. Translated: CASSPGLEYEQYF. V and J are TRBV12-3 or TRBV12-4 and TRBJ2-7; 8 nucleotides align to TRBD2. With V trimmed by 5 bases and J by 4 bases, 4 bases remained unmatched. The CDR3 totals 13 residues.

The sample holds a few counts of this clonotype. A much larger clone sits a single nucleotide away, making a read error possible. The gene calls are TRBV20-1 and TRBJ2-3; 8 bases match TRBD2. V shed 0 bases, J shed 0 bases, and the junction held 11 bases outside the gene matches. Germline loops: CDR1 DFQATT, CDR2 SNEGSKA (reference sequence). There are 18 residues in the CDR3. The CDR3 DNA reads TGCAGTGCTAGAGATAGGTTTACTAGCGGCCCGAGCACAGATACGCAGTATTTT. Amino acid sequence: CSARDRFTSGPSTDTQYF.

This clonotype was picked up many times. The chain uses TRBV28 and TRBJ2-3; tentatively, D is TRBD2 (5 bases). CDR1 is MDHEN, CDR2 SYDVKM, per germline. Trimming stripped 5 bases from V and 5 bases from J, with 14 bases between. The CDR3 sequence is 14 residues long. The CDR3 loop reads CASSLLRERDTQYF. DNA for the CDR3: TGTGCCAGCAGTCTCCTAAGGGAGAGAGATACGCAGTATTTT.

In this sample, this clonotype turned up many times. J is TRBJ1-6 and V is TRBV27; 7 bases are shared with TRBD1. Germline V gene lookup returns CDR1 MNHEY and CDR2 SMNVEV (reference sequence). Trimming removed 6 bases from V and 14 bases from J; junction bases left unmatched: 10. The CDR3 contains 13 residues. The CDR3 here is CASSLQGTAALHF. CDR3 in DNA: TGTGCCAGCAGCTTACAGGGGACCGCGGCCCTCCACTTT.